This T cell receptor (beta chain) derives from a study of neurological immune-mediated disorders. Time point reported: longitudinal time-point 1 (baseline). This clonotype was seen many times. Using its own MiXCR run on the 5' RACE reads, TCRdb lists one record per CDR3 protein. This sample has about 57,000 distinct CDR3 sequences, with around 10% found just once. Material for sequencing was PBMCs. This TCR came from a male donor with HTLV-1-associated myelopathy (HAM/TSP).

This chain's CDR3 is CSARWTESYEQYF. The CDR3 nucleotides read TGCAGTGCTAGGTGGACAGAATCCTACGAGCAGTACTTC. The chain employs TRBV20-1 and TRBJ2-7, with a tentative D call TRBD1 (6 bases). Trimming cost V 3 bases and J 1 base, with 10 bases left between them. Germline V gene lookup returns CDR1 DFQATT and CDR2 SNEGSKA (reference sequence). The CDR3 has 13 amino acids.